This T cell receptor beta chain was sequenced during a study of cytomegalovirus exposure and HLA in healthy donors. Study context: The approximately 110 validation repertoires, a later analysis reported, used the same platform as the roughly 660 repertoires from the first cohort.

TCRdb's copy holds only in-frame clones and misses some; the assay was immunoSEQ multiplex PCR. This repertoire shows more than 200,000 clones, about 90% found once; its top ten account for just over 3%. This clone appeared once. The sequenced sample was PBMCs. This TCR was recovered from a woman between 25 and 40 years old in good health and CMV-seronegative.

CDR3 in amino acids: CASSYGVLAGNEQFF. CDR3 in DNA: TGTGCCAGCAGTTACGGGGTACTAGCGGGGAATGAGCAGTTCTTC. The J gene is TRBJ2-1, the V gene TRBV6-5; 10 nucleotides agree with TRBD2. CDR3 length: 15 residues. CDR1 is MNHEY and CDR2 is SVGAGI in the germline V gene. Germline trimming cut 2 bases from V and 7 bases from J; bases unmatched to any gene: 5.